These 12 T cell receptor beta chains share one sample of origin, sequenced in a study of shared T cell receptors in the human thymus. Produced via immunoSEQ multiplex PCR; TCRdb's table is partial and in-frame only. The data contain more than 550,000 clones, about 89% of them singletons. These data also featured in a second study, about human thymus T cells.

The sample was thymocytes. The receptors shown here come from a boy under three years old with a congenital heart defect.

The chain recombines TRBV6-1 with TRBJ1-2, with D possibly being TRBD1 (6 bases). The CDR3 length is 15 residues. The V end lost 4 bases, the J end lost 1 base, and 13 bases lay between the germline ends. The germline gives CDR1 MNHNS, CDR2 SASEGT. The CDR3 coding sequence is TGTGCCAGCAGTGGACCGGGACAAGTTAACTATGGCTACACCTTC. This translates into CASSGPGQVNYGYTF.

This clone came up a few times. The genes are TRBV2 and TRBJ1-5; D is perhaps TRBD1 (5 bases). The germline V and J ends were trimmed by 9 bases and 7 bases, with 16 bases remaining between them. Germline V gives CDR1 SNHLY, CDR2 FYNNEI. The CDR3 length is 13 residues. CDR3 sequence reads: CASHRQGGQPQHF. CDR3 nucleotides: TGTGCCAGTCATCGGCAGGGCGGACAGCCCCAGCATTTT.

CDR3 in amino acids: CGSSGTNSYEQYF. In nucleotides, the CDR3 is TGTGGCTCTAGCGGAACAAACTCCTACGAGCAGTACTTC. The chain recombines TRBV28 with TRBJ2-7, with 7 bases matching TRBD2. There are 13 residues in the CDR3. CDR1 is MDHEN, CDR2 SYDVKM, per germline. Filled out from reference TRBV28 and TRBJ2-7, the complete variable domain reads DVKVTQSSRYLVKRTGEKVFLECVQDMDHENMFWYRQDPGLGLRLIYFSYDVKMKEKGDIPEGYSVSREKKERFSLILESASTNQTSMYLCGSSGTNSYEQYFGPGTRLTVT.

The rearrangement links TRBV6-1 to TRBJ1-5, with a weak D call TRBD1 (6 bases). Germline assignment: CDR1 MNHNS and CDR2 SASEGT. The CDR3 length is 15 residues. Trimming left V 5 bases short and J 4 bases short, with 15 bases between. DNA of the CDR3: TGTGCCAGCAGTAGCCTCAGGGGTAGGAATCAGCCCCAGCATTTT. Translating gives CASSSLRGRNQPQHF.

The V gene is TRBV5-1, the J gene TRBJ1-2, with 8 bases that match TRBD1. CDR1 SGHRS and CDR2 YFSETQ come from the germline V gene. V shed 5 bases and J 8 bases; nucleotides not matched to a gene: 11. The CDR3 runs 14 residues. As DNA, the CDR3 is TGCGCCAGCAGGGGTTCGACAGGGGAGATAGGCTACACCTTC. It encodes CASRGSTGEIGYTF. The full variable domain, with the rest looked up from reference TRBV5-1 and TRBJ1-2, is KAGVTQTPRYLIKTRGQQVTLSCSPISGHRSVSWYQQTPGQGLQFLFEYFSETQRNKGNFPGRFSGRQFSNSRSEMNVSTLELGDSALYLCASRGSTGEIGYTFGSGTRLTVV.

The CDR3 coding sequence is TGTGCCAGCAGAACCATTGACGGGGACGAGCAGTACTTC. It yields the protein CASRTIDGDEQYF. This chain uses TRBV6-5 with TRBJ2-7; possible D gene TRBD2, 5 bases. The CDR3 spans 13 residues. The V gene lost 6 bases and the J gene lost 5 bases, with 14 bases spanning the gap. The V gene's germline CDR1 is MNHEY and CDR2 SVGAGI.

The chain couples TRBV21-1 to TRBJ1-4. TRBV21-1 is a pseudogene segment. The CDR3 covers 17 residues. The CDR3 protein is CASSIRRVAARNEKLFF. In nucleotides, the CDR3 is TGTGCCAGCAGCATCCGACGGGTGGCAGCCCGTAATGAAAAACTGTTTTTT.

The genes are TRBV28 and TRBJ2-3, with no clear D. V was pared by 5 bases and J by 9 bases, with 15 bases between. The CDR3 consists of 13 residues. CDR1 and CDR2 (germline): MDHEN, SYDVKM. This chain's CDR3 is CASSANHFQTQYF. CDR3 DNA: TGTGCCAGCAGTGCCAACCACTTTCAAACGCAGTATTTT.

This chain connects TRBV5-6 to TRBJ2-3; D gene ambiguous. The V end was cut by 0 bases, the J end by 5 bases, with 13 bases between. This CDR3 spans 15 amino acids. Germline values: CDR1 SGHDT, CDR2 YYEEEE. CDR3 DNA sequence: TGTGCCAGCAGCTTGGTGCGGCTAGTGGGAGATACGCAGTATTTT. This gives the protein CASSLVRLVGDTQYF.

The chain couples TRBV27 to TRBJ2-2; 9 bases align to TRBD1. Per germline, CDR1 MNHEY and CDR2 SMNVEV (reference sequence). Trimming cost V 7 bases and J 4 bases; bases outside gene matches: 10. The CDR3 runs to 16 residues. CDR3 sequence: CASKKAGQGFTGELFF. The CDR3 DNA sequence: TGTGCCAGCAAAAAGGCGGGACAGGGTTTCACCGGGGAGCTGTTTTTT.

The chain links TRBV27 to TRBJ1-1; D remains unclear. Trimming took off 3 bases at V and 0 bases at J, with 23 bases between the two ends. The CDR3 runs to 19 residues. The germline CDR1 and CDR2 sequences are MNHEY and SMNVEV (reference sequence). The CDR3 nucleotides are TGTGCCAGCAGTTTCCATCGTGGTCGAACTCAGAGGATGAACACTGAAGCTTTCTTT. The encoded protein is CASSFHRGRTQRMNTEAFF.

The chain employs TRBV14 and TRBJ1-6; D possibly corresponds to TRBD1 (6 bases). Looked up from germline, CDR1 is SGHDN and CDR2 is FVKESK. The CDR3 runs 17 residues. V was pared by 1 base and J by 6 bases, with 16 bases between. CDR3 protein: CASSQADRLLPNSPLHF. Written as DNA, the CDR3 is TGTGCCAGCAGCCAAGCGGACAGACTCCTTCCTAATTCACCCCTCCACTTT.